This T cell receptor (beta chain) is from a study of tumor-infiltrating lymphocytes in primary liver carcinoma. Germline DNA was also extracted, while the blood RNA originated from unsorted whole blood. V shed 5 bases, J shed 0 bases, and the junction held 13 bases outside the gene matches. From germline, CDR1 is ENHRY and CDR2 SYGVKD. CDR3 length: 17 amino acids. With about 470 ng total RNA as template and a constant-region primer, TCR beta cDNA was made. Three nested multiplex PCR rounds, a slightly modified ARM-PCR method, built the TCR beta libraries. The opening two PCR rounds, nine to eleven cycles each, paired TRBV1-TRBV30 forward primers with a C-beta reverse primer. TCRdb re-called the multiplex PCR reads with MiXCR, one entry per CDR3 protein. The data show 300,000 to 350,000 distinct CDR3 sequences, 65% seen once. In regard to this clonotype: The antigen is undetermined.

Study-wide results and limits: Tumor top-250-clone fractions significantly exceeded those of blood (p = 0.039). Tumor-blood pairs (like tumor-adjacent pairs) overlapped less than tumor region pairs did.

The sample consisted of peripheral blood. The rearrangement links TRBV10-3 to TRBJ2-7; 7 nucleotides line up with TRBD1. This clonotype was sampled from a man in his forties with primary liver carcinoma and hepatitis B virus infection. The CDR3 loop is CAISYADNRGPSYEQYF. In DNA form, the CDR3 reads TGTGCCATCAGTTACGCCGATAACAGGGGACCCTCCTACGAGCAGTACTTC.